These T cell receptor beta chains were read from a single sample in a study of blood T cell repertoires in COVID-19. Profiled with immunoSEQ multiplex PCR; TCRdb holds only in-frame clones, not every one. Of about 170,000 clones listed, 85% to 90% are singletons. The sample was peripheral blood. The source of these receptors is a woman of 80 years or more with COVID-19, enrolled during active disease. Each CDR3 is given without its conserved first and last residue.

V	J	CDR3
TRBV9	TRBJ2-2	ASSPRTGPTGELF
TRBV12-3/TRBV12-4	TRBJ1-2	ASSFQAHYGYT
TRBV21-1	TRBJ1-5	ASSKERGCRTGYSNQPQH
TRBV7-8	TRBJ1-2	ASSESPPGGAYGYT
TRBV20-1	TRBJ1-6	SASRGPSNSPLH
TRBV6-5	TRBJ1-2	ASSPDSYGYT
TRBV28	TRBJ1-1	ASSLEFREGAF
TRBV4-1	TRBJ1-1	ASSQDMVGRQNTEAF
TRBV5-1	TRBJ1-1	ASSWGQGAGEAF
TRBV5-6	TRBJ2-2	ASSLGGRATGELF
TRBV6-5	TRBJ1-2	ATASVYGYT
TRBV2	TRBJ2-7	ASSGVNRGLGTSGDYEQY
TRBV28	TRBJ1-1	ASSTQRGTNTEAF
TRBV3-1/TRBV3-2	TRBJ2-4	ASSLSAGGGNIQY
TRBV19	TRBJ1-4	ASSIGTGGEKLF
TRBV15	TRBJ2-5	ATSRDWGLSETQY
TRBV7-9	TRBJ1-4	ASSSQTGANEKLF
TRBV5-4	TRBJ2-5	ASSPGGRFSETQY
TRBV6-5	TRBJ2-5	ASSSPTSGIETQY
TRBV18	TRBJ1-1	ASSPRSETSNTEAF
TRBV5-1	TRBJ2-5	ASSTSRGTQETQY
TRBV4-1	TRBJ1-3	ASSPGLRGSSGNTIY
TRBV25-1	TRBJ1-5	ASRRRDRQPQH
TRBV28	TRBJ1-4	ASSRGGANEKLF